The T cell receptor (beta chain) under discussion was sequenced for a study of CD8 T cells in cerebrospinal fluid in Alzheimer's disease (dated by TCRdb to about 2020). Study-level background: CSF T cell clonal expansion was assessed with two single-cell approaches: plate-based nested PCR sequencing and droplet-based sequencing. CSF gene-expression analysis, which included Parkinson's disease patients, covered about two dozen samples in total. The study tested whether clonally expanded T cells were present in cerebrospinal fluid from healthy elderly individuals and from patients with neurodegenerative disease. In the droplet-based CSF analysis comparing patients with controls, there were roughly 10 healthy controls (fewer than 11,000 cells) and roughly 10 patients with MCI or Alzheimer's disease (more than 9,500 cells). Overall study results and their limits: A higher percentage of TCRs was made up by the largest CSF clone in patients with MCI or Alzheimer's disease than in controls. The EBV-specific clones were neither the most highly expanded clones nor enriched among patients. When data were pooled, 4 of 6 Alzheimer's patients but only 1 of 10 healthy subjects had a highly expanded clone, defined as at least 3% of TCRs. Only samples with detectable clones (approximately 11 healthy, 5 MCI, 5 AD, 6 PD) were included in the overall clonality comparison. It was cautioned by the authors that a causal link between EBV and Alzheimer's disease is not established by the detection of EBV-specific TCRs in CSF.

Acute infectious disease was absent in all participants, and all participants were in good physical condition. For droplet-based sequencing, live CSF cells were sorted using a live/dead marker. CSF was obtained by lumbar puncture, and immune cells were pelleted by centrifugation at 300g. Each CSF sample was checked for red blood cells, and any sample showing blood contamination was excluded. CSF cells were cryopreserved by placing the cells in freezing medium, freezing the cells overnight at -80 degrees C, and then storing the cells in liquid nitrogen. Before analysis, CSF samples had been stored for less than seven months. For CDR1 and CDR2, the germline V gene lists MGHRA and YSYEKL. From the cysteine through the phenylalanine, the CDR3 covers 14 amino acids. DNA is not on record. This clonotype ranks as medium-sized (0.01 to 0.1%) by frequency alone, as no count is recorded. Its recognized antigen is unknown.

The library was produced with 10x single-cell sequencing. Profiling of CSF cells was done with 10X Genomics single-cell V(D)J and 5' gene-expression libraries. CSF single-cell TCR libraries were sequenced on an Illumina NextSeq550. On the study's bioinformatics: V(D)J reads were aligned to the vdj-GRCh38 alts ensemble 2.0.0 reference and processed with the Cell Ranger vdj pipeline. Cell barcodes sharing the same set of productive CDR3 nucleotide sequences were defined as clonotypes. To link clonality with transcriptional profiles, clonotype information was added to the Seurat v3.0 gene-expression metadata. CSF cells with more than 1,800 genes, more than 7,500 UMIs or more than 10% mitochondrial reads were excluded. CDR3-beta sequences were compared against VDJdb to identify TCRs with known antigen specificity. Network analysis of clone sharing used the R package qgraph and included only TCRs with complete alpha and beta chains. TCRdb reprocessed the reads, reporting each CDR3 protein sequence once and no DNA. In this record, the V and J calls reflect TCRdb's handling and not the investigators' own analysis. The sample's clone listing holds 1,200 or so distinct CDR3 sequences. The ten largest clones represent about 9.3% of the sample.

The sequencing input was cerebrospinal fluid. This TCR derives from a human donor in good health. Rearrangement joined TRBV4-1 to TRBJ2-3; TCRdb calls TRBD1, which cannot be checked without DNA. The CDR3 amino acid sequence is: CASSGGRDADTQYF.